A selection of T cell receptor beta chains follows, all from one sample in a study of blood T cell repertoires in COVID-19. The repertoire was sequenced with immunoSEQ multiplex PCR; TCRdb's copy has only in-frame clones and lacks some. This repertoire shows a few hundred thousand clones, about 93% found once; its top ten account for around 6.8%. Sequenced input: peripheral blood. The receptor set was obtained from a woman under 40 with COVID-19, enrolled during active disease. The CDR3 runs from the conserved cysteine through the conserved F or W. Fields, in order: V gene, clone size, D gene, J gene, CDR3 protein, CDR3 DNA. The D gene is left open where the match is weak. Clone size appears in some rows only: once, few, many, or a class for an expanded clone.

TRBV7-2	.	.	TRBJ2-3	CARGGSSADTQYF	TGTGCCAGGGGGGGTTCGTCAGCAGATACGCAGTATTTT
TRBV5-4	.	.	TRBJ1-2	CASRIRDNYGYTF	TGTGCCAGCAGAATCAGGGATAACTATGGCTACACCTTC
TRBV30	.	.	TRBJ2-7	CAWSRGGGRYEQYF	TGTGCCTGGAGTAGGGGGGGAGGCCGGTACGAGCAGTACTTC
TRBV1	.	.	TRBJ2-1	CTSRRSRTGTDSDFYNEQFF	TGCACCAGCAGGCGAAGCCGGACAGGGACTGATTCAGACTTCTACAATGAGCAGTTCTTC
TRBV25-1	.	.	TRBJ2-7	CASSETVTYEQYF	TGTGCCAGCAGTGAAACGGTGACCTACGAGCAGTACTTC
TRBV10-1	.	TRBD2	TRBJ2-1	CASSMTSGAYNEQFF	TGCGCCAGCAGTATGACTAGCGGGGCTTACAATGAGCAGTTCTTC
TRBV5-4	.	TRBD2	TRBJ2-7	CASMRQRGDYEQYF	TGTGCCAGCATGCGACAACGGGGGGACTACGAGCAGTACTTC
TRBV2	.	.	TRBJ1-1	CASSLRGQMNTEAFF	TGTGCCAGCAGCCTCCGCGGACAGATGAACACTGAAGCTTTCTTT
TRBV7-9	once	TRBD1	TRBJ1-3	CASSQFQGGSGNTIYF	TGTGCCAGCAGCCAATTTCAGGGGGGTTCTGGAAACACCATATATTTT
TRBV11-3	.	TRBD1	TRBJ2-7	CASSSTGGISEQYF	TGTGCCAGCAGCTCCACAGGGGGCATCAGCGAGCAGTACTTC
TRBV2	.	TRBD1	TRBJ2-7	CASRRTGPTYEQYF	TGTGCCAGCAGGAGGACAGGGCCCACCTACGAGCAGTACTTC
TRBV12-3/TRBV12-4	.	.	TRBJ1-2	CASSLGQVYGYTF	TGTGCCAGCAGTTTGGGTCAGGTCTATGGCTACACCTTC
TRBV28	.	.	TRBJ1-5	CASSLLRGGDLGSNQPQHF	TGTGCCAGCAGTTTATTAAGAGGAGGGGACCTAGGCAGCAATCAGCCCCAGCATTTT
TRBV2	.	TRBD1	TRBJ1-2	CASSEGTGVGYGYTF	TGTGCCAGCAGTGAGGGGACAGGGGTTGGATATGGCTACACCTTC
TRBV3-1/TRBV3-2	.	.	TRBJ1-6	CASSMKPGYSTYYNSPLHF	TGTGCCAGCAGCATGAAACCGGGGTACTCTACCTACTATAATTCACCCCTCCACTTT